This T cell receptor beta chain comes out of a study of response to subunit inactivated influenza vaccine. Study results and limitations: It was suggested by the authors that few new T cells are recruited by each seasonal influenza vaccination.

A single record per CDR3 protein comes from TCRdb applying MiXCR to the RT-PCR reads. The table lists about 570,000 distinct CDR3 sequences, 11% of them singletons. In this sample, this clonotype turned up many times. Antigen unknown. CDR1 SQVTM and CDR2 ANQGSEA come from the germline V gene. This CDR3 region has 15 residues. With 7 bases clipped from V and 4 bases from J, the junction kept 10 bases outside the gene matches. These sequences were also reported in another study, on T cells expressing NK-cell markers. That source notes: Researchers built TCR beta cDNA using 5'RACE template switching with UMIs. HCMV seropositivity characterized seven of the eight sequenced donors, and seronegativity one. In several experiments, an anti-gamma-delta TCR antibody restricted sorting to alpha-beta TCR T cells. HCMV specificity of the expanded NKG2C+ T cell clones stayed unclear.

The material sequenced was PBMCs from blood, taken on the day of vaccination. V gene TRBV29-1 combines with J gene TRBJ2-1, with 10 bases lining up with TRBD2. The sequence derives from a man in his forties or fifties who received an inactivated influenza vaccine. The CDR3 spells CSGDLAGVLYNEQFF. The CDR3 DNA sequence: TGCAGCGGCGATCTAGCGGGAGTTCTTTACAATGAGCAGTTCTTC.